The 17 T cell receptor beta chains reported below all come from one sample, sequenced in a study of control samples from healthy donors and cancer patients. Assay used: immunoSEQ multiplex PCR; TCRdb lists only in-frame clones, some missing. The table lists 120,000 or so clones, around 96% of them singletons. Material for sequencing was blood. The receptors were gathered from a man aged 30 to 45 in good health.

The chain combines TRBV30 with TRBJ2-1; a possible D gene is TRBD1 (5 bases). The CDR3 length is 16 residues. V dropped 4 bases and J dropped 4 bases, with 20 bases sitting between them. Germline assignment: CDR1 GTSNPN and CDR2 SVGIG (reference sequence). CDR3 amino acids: CAWTPKGANRYNEQFF. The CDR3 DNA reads TGTGCCTGGACCCCTAAAGGGGCTAACAGGTACAATGAGCAGTTCTTC.

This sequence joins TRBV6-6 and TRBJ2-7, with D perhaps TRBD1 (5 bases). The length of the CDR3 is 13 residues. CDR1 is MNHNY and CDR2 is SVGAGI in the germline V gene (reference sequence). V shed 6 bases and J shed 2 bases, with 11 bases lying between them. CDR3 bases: TGTGCCAGCAGCCCAGGGTACGCCTACGAGCAGTACTTC. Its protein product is CASSPGYAYEQYF.

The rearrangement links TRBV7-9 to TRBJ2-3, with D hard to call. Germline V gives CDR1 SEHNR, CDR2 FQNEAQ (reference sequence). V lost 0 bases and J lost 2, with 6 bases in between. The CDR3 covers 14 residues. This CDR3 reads CASSLAQPTDTQYF. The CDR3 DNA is TGTGCCAGCAGCTTAGCGCAGCCCACAGATACGCAGTATTTT.

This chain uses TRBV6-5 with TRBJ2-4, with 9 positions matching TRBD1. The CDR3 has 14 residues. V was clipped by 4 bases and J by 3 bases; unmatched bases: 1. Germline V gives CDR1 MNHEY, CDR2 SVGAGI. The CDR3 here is CASSSGQGKNIQYF. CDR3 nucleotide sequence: TGTGCCAGCAGTTCGGGACAGGGCAAAAACATTCAGTACTTC.

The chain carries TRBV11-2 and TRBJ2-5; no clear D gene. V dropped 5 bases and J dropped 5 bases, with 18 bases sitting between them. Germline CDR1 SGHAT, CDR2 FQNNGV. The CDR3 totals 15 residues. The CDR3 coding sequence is TGTGCCAGCAGCCCTCGGACCACCTCCGGGGAGACCCAGTACTTC. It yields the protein CASSPRTTSGETQYF.

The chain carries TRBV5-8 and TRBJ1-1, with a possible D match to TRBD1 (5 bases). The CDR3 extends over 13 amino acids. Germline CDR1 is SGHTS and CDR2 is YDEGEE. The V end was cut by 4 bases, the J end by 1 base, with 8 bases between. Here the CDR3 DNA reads TGTGCCAGCAGCCGACAGAGGAACACTGAAGCTTTCTTT. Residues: CASSRQRNTEAFF.

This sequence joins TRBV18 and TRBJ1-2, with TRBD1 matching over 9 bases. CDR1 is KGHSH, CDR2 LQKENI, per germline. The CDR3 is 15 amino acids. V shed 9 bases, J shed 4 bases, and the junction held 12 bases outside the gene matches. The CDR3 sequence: CASQRGQGGSYGYTF. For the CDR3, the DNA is TGTGCCAGTCAGAGGGGACAGGGAGGTTCCTATGGCTACACCTTC.

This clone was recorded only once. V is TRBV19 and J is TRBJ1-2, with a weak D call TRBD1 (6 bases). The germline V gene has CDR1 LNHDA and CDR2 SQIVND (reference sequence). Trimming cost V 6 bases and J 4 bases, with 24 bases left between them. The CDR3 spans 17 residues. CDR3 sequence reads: CASSRGGNTQGAYGYTF. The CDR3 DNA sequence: TGTGCCAGTAGCCGAGGGGGGAATACCCAAGGGGCCTATGGCTACACCTTC.

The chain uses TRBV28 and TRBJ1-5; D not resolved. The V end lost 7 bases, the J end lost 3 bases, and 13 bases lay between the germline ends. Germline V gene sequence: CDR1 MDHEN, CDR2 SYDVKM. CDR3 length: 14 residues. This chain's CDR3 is CASTPGGPNQPQHF. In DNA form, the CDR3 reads TGTGCCAGCACTCCCGGCGGCCCCAATCAGCCCCAGCATTTT.

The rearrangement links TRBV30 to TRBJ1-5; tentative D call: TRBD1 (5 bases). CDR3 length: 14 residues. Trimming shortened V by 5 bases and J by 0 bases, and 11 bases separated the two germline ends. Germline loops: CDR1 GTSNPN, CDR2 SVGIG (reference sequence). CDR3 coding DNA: TGTGCCTGGGGCAGGGTCCTTAGCAATCAGCCCCAGCATTTT. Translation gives CAWGRVLSNQPQHF.

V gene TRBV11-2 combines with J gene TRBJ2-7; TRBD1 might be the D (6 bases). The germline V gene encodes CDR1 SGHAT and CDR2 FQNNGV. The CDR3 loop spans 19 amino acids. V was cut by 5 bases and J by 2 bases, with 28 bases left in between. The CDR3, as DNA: TGTGCCAGCAGCATAAAACCGGGACAACTCTCACCGGACACCTACGAGCAGTACTTC. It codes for CASSIKPGQLSPDTYEQYF.

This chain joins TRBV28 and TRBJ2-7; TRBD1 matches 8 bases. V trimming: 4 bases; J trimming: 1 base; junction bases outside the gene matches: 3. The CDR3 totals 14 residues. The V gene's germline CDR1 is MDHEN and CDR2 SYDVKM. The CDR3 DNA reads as TGTGCCAGCAGTTCCCGGACAGGGTCCTACGAGCAGTACTTC. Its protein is CASSSRTGSYEQYF.

Here the CDR3 reads CAWSGGTLGNTIYF. CDR3 DNA: TGTGCCTGGAGTGGCGGGACTCTTGGAAACACCATATATTTT. The J gene is TRBJ1-3, the V gene TRBV30; D might be TRBD1 (5 bases). The CDR3 consists of 14 residues. Germline loops: CDR1 GTSNPN, CDR2 SVGIG (reference sequence). The ends were cut back, 1 base at V and 3 bases at J, with 10 bases in the middle.

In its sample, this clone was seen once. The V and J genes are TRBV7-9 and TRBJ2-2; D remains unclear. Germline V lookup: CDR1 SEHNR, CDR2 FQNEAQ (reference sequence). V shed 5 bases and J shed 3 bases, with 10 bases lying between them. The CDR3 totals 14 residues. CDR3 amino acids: CASSPQTDTGELFF. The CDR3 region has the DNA TGTGCCAGCAGCCCCCAGACGGACACCGGGGAGCTGTTTTTT.

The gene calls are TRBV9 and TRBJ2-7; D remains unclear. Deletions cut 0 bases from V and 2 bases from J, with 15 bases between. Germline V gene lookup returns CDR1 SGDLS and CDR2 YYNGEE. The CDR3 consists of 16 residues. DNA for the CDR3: TGTGCCAGCAGCGTAGGTTCTCGTGGGTTCGCCTACGAGCAGTACTTC. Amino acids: CASSVGSRGFAYEQYF.

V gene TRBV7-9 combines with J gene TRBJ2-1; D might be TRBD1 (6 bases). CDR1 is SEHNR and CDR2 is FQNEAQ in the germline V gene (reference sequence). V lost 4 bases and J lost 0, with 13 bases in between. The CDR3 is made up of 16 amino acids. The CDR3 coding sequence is TGTGCCAGCAGCTCTTCGACAGGTAACTCCTACAATGAGCAGTTCTTC. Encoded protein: CASSSSTGNSYNEQFF.

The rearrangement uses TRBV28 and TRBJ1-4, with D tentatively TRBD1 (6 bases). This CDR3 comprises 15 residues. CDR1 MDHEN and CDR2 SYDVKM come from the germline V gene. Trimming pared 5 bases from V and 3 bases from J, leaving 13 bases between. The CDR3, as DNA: TGTGCCAGCAGTGGCACGGGGGCGTCTAATGAAAAACTGTTTTTT. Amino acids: CASSGTGASNEKLFF.